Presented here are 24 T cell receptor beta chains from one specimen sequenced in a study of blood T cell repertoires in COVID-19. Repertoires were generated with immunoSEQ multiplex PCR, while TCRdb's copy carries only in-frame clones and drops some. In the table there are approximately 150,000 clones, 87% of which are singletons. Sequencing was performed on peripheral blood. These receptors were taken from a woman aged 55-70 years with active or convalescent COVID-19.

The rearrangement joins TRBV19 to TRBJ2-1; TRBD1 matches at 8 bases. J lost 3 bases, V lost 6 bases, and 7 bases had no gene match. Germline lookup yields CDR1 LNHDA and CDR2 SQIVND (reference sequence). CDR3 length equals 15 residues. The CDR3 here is CASRPGTGNYNEQFF. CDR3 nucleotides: TGTGCCAGTAGACCCGGGACAGGTAACTACAATGAGCAGTTCTTC.

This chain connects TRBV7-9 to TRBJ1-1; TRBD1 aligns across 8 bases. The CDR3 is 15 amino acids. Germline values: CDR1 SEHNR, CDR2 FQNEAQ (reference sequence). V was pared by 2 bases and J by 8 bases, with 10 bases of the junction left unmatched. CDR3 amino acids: CASSLRGTGSTEAFF. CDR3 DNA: TGTGCCAGCAGCTTACGAGGGACAGGTTCCACCGAAGCTTTCTTT.

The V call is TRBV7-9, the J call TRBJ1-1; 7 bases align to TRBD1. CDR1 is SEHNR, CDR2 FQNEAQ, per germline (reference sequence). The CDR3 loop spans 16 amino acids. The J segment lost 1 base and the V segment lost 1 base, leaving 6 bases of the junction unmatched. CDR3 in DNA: TGTGCCAGCAGCTTAGACCAGGGGGGAAAGAACACTGAAGCTTTCTTT. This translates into CASSLDQGGKNTEAFF.

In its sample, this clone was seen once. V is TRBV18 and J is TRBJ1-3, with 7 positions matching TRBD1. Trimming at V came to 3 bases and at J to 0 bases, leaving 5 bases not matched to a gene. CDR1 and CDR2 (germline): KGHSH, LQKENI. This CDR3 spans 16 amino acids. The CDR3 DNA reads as TGTGCCAGCTCACCCGACAGGGCAGGCTCTGGAAACACCATATATTTT. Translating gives CASSPDRAGSGNTIYF.

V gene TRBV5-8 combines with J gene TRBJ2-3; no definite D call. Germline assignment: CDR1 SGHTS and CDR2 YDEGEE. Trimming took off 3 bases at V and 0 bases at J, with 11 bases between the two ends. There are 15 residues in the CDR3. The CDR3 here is CASSWPWPSTDTQYF. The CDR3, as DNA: TGTGCCAGCAGCTGGCCCTGGCCTAGCACAGATACGCAGTATTTT.

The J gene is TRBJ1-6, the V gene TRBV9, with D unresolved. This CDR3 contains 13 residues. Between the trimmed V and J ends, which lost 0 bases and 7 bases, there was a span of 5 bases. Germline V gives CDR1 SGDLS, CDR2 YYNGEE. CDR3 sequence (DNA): TGTGCCAGCAGCGTAGATCAGAATTCACCCCTCCACTTT. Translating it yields CASSVDQNSPLHF.

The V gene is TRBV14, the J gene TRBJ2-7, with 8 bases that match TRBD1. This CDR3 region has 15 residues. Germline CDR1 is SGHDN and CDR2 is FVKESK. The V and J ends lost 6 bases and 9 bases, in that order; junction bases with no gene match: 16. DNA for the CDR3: TGTGCCAGCAGTTCTCCGGGACAGGCGGGGAAGGTGCAGTACTTC. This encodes CASSSPGQAGKVQYF.

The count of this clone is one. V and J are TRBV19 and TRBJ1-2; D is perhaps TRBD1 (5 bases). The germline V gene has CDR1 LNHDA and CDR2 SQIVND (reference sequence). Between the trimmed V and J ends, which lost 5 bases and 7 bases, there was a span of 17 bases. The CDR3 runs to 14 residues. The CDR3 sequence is CASSADLGVGGYTF. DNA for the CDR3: TGTGCCAGTAGTGCGGATTTAGGGGTCGGTGGCTACACCTTC.

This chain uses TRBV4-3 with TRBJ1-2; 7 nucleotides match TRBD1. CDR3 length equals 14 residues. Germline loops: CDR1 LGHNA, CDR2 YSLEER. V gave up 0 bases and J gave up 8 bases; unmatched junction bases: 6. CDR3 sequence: CASSQDRGDRGYTF. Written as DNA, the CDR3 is TGCGCCAGCAGCCAAGACAGGGGGGATCGGGGCTACACCTTC.

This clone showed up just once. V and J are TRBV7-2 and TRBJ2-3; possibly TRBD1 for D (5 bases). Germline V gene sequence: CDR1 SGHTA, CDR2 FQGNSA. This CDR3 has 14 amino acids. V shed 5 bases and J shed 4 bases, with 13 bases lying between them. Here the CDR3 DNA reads TGTGCCAGCAGCCCCAGGACAACCCCAGATACGCAGTATTTT. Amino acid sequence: CASSPRTTPDTQYF. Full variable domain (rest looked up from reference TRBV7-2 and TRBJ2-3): GAGVSQSPSNKVTEKGKDVELRCDPISGHTALYWYRQSLGQGLEFLIYFQGNSAPDKSGLPSDRFSAERTGGSVSTLTIQRTQQEDSAVYLCASSPRTTPDTQYFGPGTRLTVL.

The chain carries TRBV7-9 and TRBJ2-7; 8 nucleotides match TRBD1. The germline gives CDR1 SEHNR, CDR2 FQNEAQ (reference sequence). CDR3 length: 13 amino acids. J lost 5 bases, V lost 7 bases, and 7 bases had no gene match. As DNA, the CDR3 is TGTGCCAGCACTCGACAGGGGAACCACGAGCAGTACTTC. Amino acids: CASTRQGNHEQYF. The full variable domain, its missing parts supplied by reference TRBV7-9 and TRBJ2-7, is DTGVSQNPRHKITKRGQNVTFRCDPISEHNRLYWYRQTLGQGPEFLTYFQNEAQLEKSRLLSDRFSAERPKGSFSTLEIQRTEQGDSAMYLCASTRQGNHEQYFGPGTRLTVT.

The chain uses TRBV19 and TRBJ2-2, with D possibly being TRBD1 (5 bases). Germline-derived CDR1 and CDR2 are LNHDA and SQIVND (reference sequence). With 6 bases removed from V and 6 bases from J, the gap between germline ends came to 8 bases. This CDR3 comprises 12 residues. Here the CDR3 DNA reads TGTGCCAGTAGGAAGGGGCCCGGGGAGCTGTTTTTT. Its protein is CASRKGPGELFF.

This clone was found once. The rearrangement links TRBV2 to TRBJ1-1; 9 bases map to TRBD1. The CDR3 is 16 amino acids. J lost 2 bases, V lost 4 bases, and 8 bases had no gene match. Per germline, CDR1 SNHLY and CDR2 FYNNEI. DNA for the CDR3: TGTGCCAGCAGTGGACAGGGGGGGAACACAAACACTGAAGCTTTCTTT. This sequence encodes CASSGQGGNTNTEAFF.

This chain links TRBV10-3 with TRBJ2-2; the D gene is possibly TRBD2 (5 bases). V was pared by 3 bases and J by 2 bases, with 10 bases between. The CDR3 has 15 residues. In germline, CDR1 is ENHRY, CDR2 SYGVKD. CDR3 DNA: TGTGCCATCAGTGACGGGGTCGGTAACACCGGGGAGCTGTTTTTT. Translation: CAISDGVGNTGELFF.

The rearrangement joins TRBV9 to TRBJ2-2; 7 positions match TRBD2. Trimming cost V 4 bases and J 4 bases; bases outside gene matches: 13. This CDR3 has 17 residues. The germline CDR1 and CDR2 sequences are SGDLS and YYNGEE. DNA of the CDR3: TGTGCCAGCAGCACCCGGCGGCTAGCGGTGGGCACCGGGGAGCTGTTTTTT. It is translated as CASSTRRLAVGTGELFF. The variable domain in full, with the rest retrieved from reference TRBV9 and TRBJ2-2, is DSGVTQTPKHLITATGQRVTLRCSPRSGDLSVYWYQQSLDQGLQFLIQYYNGEERAKGNILERFSAQQFPDLHSELNLSSLELGDSALYFCASSTRRLAVGTGELFFGEGSRLTVL.

The CDR3 DNA sequence: TGTGCCAGCAACAAACAATCCGGGGAGCTGTTTTTT. Translating gives CASNKQSGELFF. V gene TRBV11-2 combines with J gene TRBJ2-2; D gene unclear. Germline values: CDR1 SGHAT, CDR2 FQNNGV. The CDR3 contains 12 residues. The ends were cut back, 7 bases at V and 6 bases at J, with 9 bases in the middle.

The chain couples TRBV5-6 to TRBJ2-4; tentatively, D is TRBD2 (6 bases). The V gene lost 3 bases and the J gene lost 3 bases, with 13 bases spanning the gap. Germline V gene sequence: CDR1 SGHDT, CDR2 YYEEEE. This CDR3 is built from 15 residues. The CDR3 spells CASSSRGSGKNIQYF. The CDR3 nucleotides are TGTGCCAGCAGCTCAAGAGGTAGCGGCAAAAACATTCAGTACTTC.

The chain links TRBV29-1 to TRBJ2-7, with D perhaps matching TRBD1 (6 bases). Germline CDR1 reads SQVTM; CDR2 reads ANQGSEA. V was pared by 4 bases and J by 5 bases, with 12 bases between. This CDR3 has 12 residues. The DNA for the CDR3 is TGCAGCGTTGGGGCAGGGGTCAACGAGCAGTACTTC. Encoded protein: CSVGAGVNEQYF.

The CDR3: CASSARTRYDTEAFF. CDR3 DNA: TGTGCCAGCAGCGCAAGGACACGGTATGACACTGAAGCTTTCTTT. The gene calls are TRBV21-1 and TRBJ1-1; the table gives TRBD1 as D, unverified against the DNA. TRBV21-1 is a listed pseudogene. This CDR3 comprises 15 residues.

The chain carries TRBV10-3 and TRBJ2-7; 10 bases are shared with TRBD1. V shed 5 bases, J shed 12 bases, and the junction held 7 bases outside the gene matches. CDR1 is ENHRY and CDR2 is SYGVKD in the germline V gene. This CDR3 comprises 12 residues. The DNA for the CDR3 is TGTGCCATCAGTCCCGGACAGGGGGTGATGTACTTC. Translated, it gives CAISPGQGVMYF.

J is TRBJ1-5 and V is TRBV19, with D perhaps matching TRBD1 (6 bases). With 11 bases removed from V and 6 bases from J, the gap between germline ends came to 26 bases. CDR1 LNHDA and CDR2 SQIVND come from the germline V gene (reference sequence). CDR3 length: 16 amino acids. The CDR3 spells CAPQKDPSLGAQPQHF. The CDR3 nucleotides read TGTGCCCCCCAAAAAGACCCCTCTCTGGGGGCTCAGCCCCAGCATTTT.

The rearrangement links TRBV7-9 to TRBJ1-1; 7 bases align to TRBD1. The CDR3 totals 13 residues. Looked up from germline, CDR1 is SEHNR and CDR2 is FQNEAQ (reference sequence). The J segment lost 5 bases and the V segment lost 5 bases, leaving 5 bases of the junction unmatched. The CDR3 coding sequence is TGTGCCAGCAGCGTACTGACAGGGACTGAAGCTTTCTTT. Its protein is CASSVLTGTEAFF.

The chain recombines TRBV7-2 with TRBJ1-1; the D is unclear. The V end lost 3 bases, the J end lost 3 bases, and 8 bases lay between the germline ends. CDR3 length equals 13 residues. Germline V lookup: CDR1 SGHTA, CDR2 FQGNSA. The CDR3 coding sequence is TGTGCCAGCAGCTTGGACTCTTACACTGAAGCTTTCTTT. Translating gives CASSLDSYTEAFF. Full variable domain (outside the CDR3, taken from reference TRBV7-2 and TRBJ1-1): GAGVSQSPSNKVTEKGKDVELRCDPISGHTALYWYRQSLGQGLEFLIYFQGNSAPDKSGLPSDRFSAERTGGSVSTLTIQRTQQEDSAVYLCASSLDSYTEAFFGQGTRLTVV.

The CDR3 spells CASSPEDRPGWGYTF. Written as DNA, the CDR3 is TGTGCCAGCAGCCCCGAAGACAGGCCCGGATGGGGCTACACCTTC. The chain has TRBV9 and TRBJ1-2, with D perhaps TRBD1 (6 bases). The length of the CDR3 is 15 residues. Trimming left V 4 bases short and J 8 bases short, with 21 bases between. Germline CDR1 SGDLS, CDR2 YYNGEE.